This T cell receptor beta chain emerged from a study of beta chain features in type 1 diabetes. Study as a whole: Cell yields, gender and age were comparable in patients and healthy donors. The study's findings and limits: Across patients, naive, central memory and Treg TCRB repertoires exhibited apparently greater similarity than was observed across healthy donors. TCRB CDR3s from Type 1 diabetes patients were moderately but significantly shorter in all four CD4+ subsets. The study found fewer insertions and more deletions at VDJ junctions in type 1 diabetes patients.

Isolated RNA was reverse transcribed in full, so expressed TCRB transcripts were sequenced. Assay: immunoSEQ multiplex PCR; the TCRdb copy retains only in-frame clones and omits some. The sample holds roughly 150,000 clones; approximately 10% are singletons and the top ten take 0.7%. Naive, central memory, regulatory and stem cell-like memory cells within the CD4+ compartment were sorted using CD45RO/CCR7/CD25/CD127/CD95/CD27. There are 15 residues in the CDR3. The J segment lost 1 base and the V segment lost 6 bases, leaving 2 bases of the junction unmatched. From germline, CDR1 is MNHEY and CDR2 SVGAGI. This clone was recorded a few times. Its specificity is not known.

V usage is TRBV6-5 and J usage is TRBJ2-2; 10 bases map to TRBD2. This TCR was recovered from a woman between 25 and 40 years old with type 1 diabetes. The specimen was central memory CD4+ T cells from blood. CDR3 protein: CASSRLAGNTGELFF. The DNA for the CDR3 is TGTGCCAGCAGCCGACTAGCGGGGAACACCGGGGAGCTGTTTTTT.